The present TCR beta chain was sequenced within a study of T-cell reconstitution after alpha-beta-depleted transplantation in children. Study outcomes and limitations: About two months after transplant, alpha-beta T cells reportedly came from several hundred expanded graft clones. Newly generated T cells supplied most T-cell counts and diversity one year post-transplant. High day-60 TCRbeta diversity in some patients came from surviving recipient T cells and thymic progenitors.

This CDR3 has 15 residues. Germline CDR1 SGHTS, CDR2 YDEGEE. Trimming took 2 bases from V and 2 from J, leaving 14 bases between them. This clonotype has just one count. Its antigen is undetermined. The library targeted TCRbeta and was prepared with unique molecular identifiers. TCRdb redid the calling of the PCR reads with MiXCR, one entry per CDR3 protein. The sample contains fewer than 350,000 distinct CDR3 sequences, around 10% of which appear only once. This sequence was found in a boy less than two years old with acute myeloid leukemia, due to receive a stem cell transplant. The material was PBMCs, obtained before TCRalphabeta/CD19-depleted stem cell transplant. The chain uses TRBV5-8 and TRBJ2-7, with D perhaps TRBD1 (5 bases). CDR3 DNA sequence: TGTGCCAGCAGCTTCAGGGCTAAATCCCCCTACGAGCAGTACTTC. Its translation is CASSFRAKSPYEQYF.